The 18 T cell receptor beta chains in this list originate from one sample, sequenced in a study of somatic mutations in cytotoxic T cells in rheumatoid arthritis. Libraries were prepared by immunoSEQ multiplex PCR; TCRdb keeps only in-frame clonotypes and omits some of them. The profile covers 12,000 or so clones, with approximately 80% appearing a single time and around 15% taken by the ten largest. Sequenced input: CD8+ T cells sorted from blood. The receptors stem from a man aged 50 or older in good health.

The genes are TRBV7-9 and TRBJ2-5; possible D gene TRBD1, 6 bases. The germline CDR1 and CDR2 sequences are SEHNR and FQNEAQ (reference sequence). Trimming took 5 bases from V and 1 from J, leaving 11 bases between them. The CDR3 covers 14 residues. The CDR3 loop reads CASSHRVFQETQYF. CDR3 bases: TGTGCCAGCAGCCACAGGGTATTCCAAGAGACCCAGTACTTC.

V and J are TRBV14 and TRBJ2-7; a weak D match, TRBD1 (6 bases). Trimming removed 4 bases at V and 0 bases at J, with 16 bases between. Germline V gene data show CDR1 as SGHDN and CDR2 as FVKESK. The CDR3 is 16 residues long. CDR3 sequence: CASSRYQGLSSYEQYF. In DNA, the CDR3 is TGTGCCAGCAGCCGATACCAGGGGCTAAGCTCCTACGAGCAGTACTTC.

This clone appeared a few times. The chain has TRBV4-1 and TRBJ1-6, with D uncertain. The germline V gene encodes CDR1 MGHRA and CDR2 YSYEKL. There are 14 residues in the CDR3. The ends were cut back, 2 bases at V and 10 bases at J, with 12 bases in the middle. As DNA, the CDR3 is TGCGCCAGCAGCCAATCCCCAGGAGGCTCACCCCTCCACTTT. This gives the protein CASSQSPGGSPLHF.

The CDR3 is CASSETGYSNQPQHF. In DNA form, the CDR3 reads TGTGCCAGCAGTGAAACAGGGTATTCCAATCAGCCCCAGCATTTT. The chain combines TRBV6-1 with TRBJ1-5, with D possibly matching TRBD1 (6 bases). The length of the CDR3 is 15 residues. Germline CDR1 reads MNHNS; CDR2 reads SASEGT. V lost 2 bases and J 3 bases, leaving 11 bases between the germline ends.

The chain employs TRBV7-2 and TRBJ2-7; D unclear. The V end was cut by 2 bases, the J end by 2 bases, with 1 base between. The germline V gene encodes CDR1 SGHTA and CDR2 FQGNSA. The CDR3 runs to 11 residues. The CDR3 bases are TGTGCCAGCAGCTTAACCTACGAGCAGTACTTC. Translating gives CASSLTYEQYF.

V is TRBV18 and J is TRBJ2-6, with unresolved D. V was shortened by 1 base and J by 3 bases, with 7 bases between the two germline ends. The CDR3 sequence is 15 residues long. Germline V gene sequence: CDR1 KGHSH, CDR2 LQKENI. The CDR3 DNA reads TGTGCCAGCTCACCACGAACTCATGGGGCCAACGTCCTGACTTTC. Translating gives CASSPRTHGANVLTF.

The table lists this clone with a count of one. V usage is TRBV7-8 and J usage is TRBJ2-1; 7 nucleotides line up with TRBD2. CDR1 and CDR2 (germline): SGHVS, FQNEAQ. The CDR3 is 15 residues long. V lost 2 bases to trimming and J lost 7 bases; unmatched junction nucleotides: 8. For the CDR3, the DNA is TGTGCCAGCAGCTTATCGGGGGGTTTTGTAAATGAGCAGTTCTTC. Residues: CASSLSGGFVNEQFF.

V usage is TRBV13 and J usage is TRBJ2-7; 7 positions match TRBD2. Trimming at V came to 0 bases and at J to 1 base, leaving 0 bases not matched to a gene. The CDR3 runs to 14 residues. Germline lookup yields CDR1 PRHDT and CDR2 FYEKMQ (reference sequence). The CDR3, as DNA: TGTGCCAGCAGCTTAGGGGGACTATCCTACGAGCAGTACTTC. Residues: CASSLGGLSYEQYF.

The sample holds a few counts of this clone. The chain combines TRBV28 with TRBJ2-1, with 10 bases matching TRBD2. Looked up from germline, CDR1 is MDHEN and CDR2 is SYDVKM. The V gene end was trimmed by 2 bases and the J gene end by 7 bases; junction bases not matched to a gene: 14. The CDR3 sequence is 18 residues long. This chain's CDR3 is CASSLGLSGGAKGNEQFF. DNA of the CDR3: TGTGCCAGCAGTTTAGGTTTGAGCGGGGGGGCCAAGGGAAATGAGCAGTTCTTC.

For this clone: A read error may produce the germline difference seen at one junction end. The rearrangement joins TRBV7-7 to TRBJ2-1, with D tentatively TRBD1 (5 bases). This CDR3 comprises 13 residues. Germline V gene data show CDR1 as SSHAT and CDR2 as FNYEAQ (reference sequence). CDR3 nucleotide sequence: TGTGCTAGCAGCTCCGACAGCTACAATGAGCAGTTCTTC. Protein product: CASSSDSYNEQFF.

This clone was seen a single time. The chain recombines TRBV4-3 with TRBJ2-1; 9 nucleotides match TRBD2. The trim removed 3 bases at V and 4 bases at J, leaving 10 bases unmatched. Germline V gives CDR1 LGHNA, CDR2 YSLEER. The CDR3 has 17 amino acids. CDR3 in DNA: TGCGCCAGCAGCCAGGTTGGTAGCGGGAGTATTTACAATGAGCAGTTCTTC. This translates into CASSQVGSGSIYNEQFF.

J is TRBJ2-2 and V is TRBV9; 11 bases align to TRBD1. Germline CDR1 SGDLS, CDR2 YYNGEE. The CDR3 is made up of 16 amino acids. J lost 6 bases, V lost 4 bases, and 8 bases had no gene match. CDR3 in DNA: TGTGCCAGCAGCAACCGGGACAGGGGGTATTCCGGGGAGCTGTTTTTT. This codes for CASSNRDRGYSGELFF.

J is TRBJ2-1 and V is TRBV27; no reliable D call. V shed 3 bases and J shed 7 bases, with 10 bases lying between them. The CDR3 covers 13 residues. The germline V gene has CDR1 MNHEY and CDR2 SMNVEV (reference sequence). The CDR3 sequence is CASSFSPSNEQFF. The CDR3, as DNA: TGTGCCAGCAGTTTTTCCCCGAGTAATGAGCAGTTCTTC.

The genes are TRBV19 and TRBJ2-2; TRBD2 matches 12 bases. Losses at the gene ends were 3 bases for V and 7 bases for J; bases not matched to a gene: 15. In germline, CDR1 is LNHDA, CDR2 SQIVND (reference sequence). The CDR3 covers 19 residues. The CDR3 sequence is CASSIPDRRTSGTGGELFF. The CDR3 DNA reads as TGTGCCAGTAGTATCCCGGATAGGCGGACTAGCGGGACCGGCGGGGAGCTGTTTTTT.

DNA of the CDR3: TGTGCCAGCAGTTCGGGACAGGGGAGGGAAAAACTGTTTTTT. It codes for CASSSGQGREKLFF. The chain couples TRBV27 to TRBJ1-4, with 10 positions matching TRBD1. There are 14 residues in the CDR3. The germline CDR1 and CDR2 sequences are MNHEY and SMNVEV (reference sequence). J was trimmed by 8 bases and V by 4 bases; bases with no gene match: 4.

This clone occurred once. The rearrangement uses TRBV5-5 and TRBJ1-5, with D uncertain. The CDR3 is 13 residues long. V was trimmed by 2 bases and J by 2 bases, leaving 5 bases between them. Germline assignment: CDR1 SGHKS and CDR2 YYEKEE (reference sequence). The CDR3 DNA reads TGTGCCAGCAGCTTCTCGGGCAATCAGCCCCAGCATTTT. It yields the protein CASSFSGNQPQHF.

In its sample, this clone ranks as large. V gene TRBV6-6 combines with J gene TRBJ1-4, with 8 bases identical to TRBD1. Trimming removed 6 bases from V and 7 bases from J; junction bases left unmatched: 7. Germline loops: CDR1 MNHNY, CDR2 SVGAGI (reference sequence). The CDR3 spans 14 residues. The CDR3 region has the DNA TGTGCCAGCAGATTCAGGGGGCGCGCTGAAAAACTGTTTTTT. Encoded protein: CASRFRGRAEKLFF.

This clone was observed a few times. The chain is built from TRBV5-5 and TRBJ2-7; TRBD1 might be the D (5 bases). V lost 2 bases to trimming and J lost 3 bases, with 12 bases between them. CDR1 is SGHKS and CDR2 is YYEKEE in the germline V gene (reference sequence). The CDR3 contains 14 residues. The CDR3 is CASSFDSHGYEQYV. The CDR3 bases are TGTGCCAGCAGCTTCGACAGCCACGGCTACGAGCAGTACGTC.